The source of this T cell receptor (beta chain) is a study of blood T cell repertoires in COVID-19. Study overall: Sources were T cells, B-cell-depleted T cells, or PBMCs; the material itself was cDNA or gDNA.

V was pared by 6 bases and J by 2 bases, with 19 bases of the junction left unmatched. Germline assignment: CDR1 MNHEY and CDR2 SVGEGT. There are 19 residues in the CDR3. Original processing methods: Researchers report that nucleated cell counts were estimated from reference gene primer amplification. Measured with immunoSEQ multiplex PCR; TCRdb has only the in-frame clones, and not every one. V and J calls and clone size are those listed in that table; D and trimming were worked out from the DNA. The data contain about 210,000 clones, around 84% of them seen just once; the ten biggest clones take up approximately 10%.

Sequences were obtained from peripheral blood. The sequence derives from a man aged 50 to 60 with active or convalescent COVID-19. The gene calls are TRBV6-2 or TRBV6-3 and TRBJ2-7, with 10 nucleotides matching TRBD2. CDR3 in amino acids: CASSSNAKSRTSGPYEQYF. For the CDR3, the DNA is TGTGCCAGCAGCTCCAACGCGAAGTCACGGACTAGCGGCCCCTACGAGCAGTACTTC.